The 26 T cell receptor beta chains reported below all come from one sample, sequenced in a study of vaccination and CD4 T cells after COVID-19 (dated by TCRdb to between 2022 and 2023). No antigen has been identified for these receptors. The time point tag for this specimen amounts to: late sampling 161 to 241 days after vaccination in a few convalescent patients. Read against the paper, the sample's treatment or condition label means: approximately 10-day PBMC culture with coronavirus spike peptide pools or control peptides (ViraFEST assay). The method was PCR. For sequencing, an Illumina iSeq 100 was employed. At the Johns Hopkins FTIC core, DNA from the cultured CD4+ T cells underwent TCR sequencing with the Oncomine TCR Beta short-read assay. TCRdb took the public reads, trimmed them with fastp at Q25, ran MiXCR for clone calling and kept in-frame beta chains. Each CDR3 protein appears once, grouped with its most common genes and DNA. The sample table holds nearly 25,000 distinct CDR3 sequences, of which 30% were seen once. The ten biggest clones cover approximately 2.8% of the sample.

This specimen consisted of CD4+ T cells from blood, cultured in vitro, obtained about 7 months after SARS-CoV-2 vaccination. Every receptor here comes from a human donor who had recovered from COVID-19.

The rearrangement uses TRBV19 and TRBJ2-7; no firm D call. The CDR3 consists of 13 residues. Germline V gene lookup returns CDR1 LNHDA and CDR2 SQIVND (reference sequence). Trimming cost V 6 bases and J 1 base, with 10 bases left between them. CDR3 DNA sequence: TGTGCCAGTAGCGTGGGGTGGTCCTACGAGCAGTACTTC. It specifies CASSVGWSYEQYF.

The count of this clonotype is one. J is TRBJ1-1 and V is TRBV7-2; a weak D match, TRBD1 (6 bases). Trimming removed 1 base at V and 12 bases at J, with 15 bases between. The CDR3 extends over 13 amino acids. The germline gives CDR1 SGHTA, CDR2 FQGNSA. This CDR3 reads CASSLGGGVTPFF. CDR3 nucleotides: TGTGCCAGCAGCTTAGGGGGGGGCGTTACCCCTTTCTTT. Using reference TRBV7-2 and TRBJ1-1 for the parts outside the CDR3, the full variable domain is GAGVSQSPSNKVTEKGKDVELRCDPISGHTALYWYRQSLGQGLEFLIYFQGNSAPDKSGLPSDRFSAERTGGSVSTLTIQRTQQEDSAVYLCASSLGGGVTPFFGQGTRLTVV.

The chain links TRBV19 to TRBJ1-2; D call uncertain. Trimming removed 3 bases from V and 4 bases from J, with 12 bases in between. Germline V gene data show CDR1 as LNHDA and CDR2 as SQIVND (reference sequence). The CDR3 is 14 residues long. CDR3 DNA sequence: TGTGCCAGTAGTATGTCTACAGACCTCTATGGCTACACCTTC. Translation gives CASSMSTDLYGYTF.

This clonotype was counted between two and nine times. CDR3 coding DNA: TGTGCCAGCAGTTCAGGGGGCTCCTACAATGAGCAGTTCTTC. It encodes CASSSGGSYNEQFF. The gene calls are TRBV6-5 and TRBJ2-1, with 7 bases aligning to TRBD1. The CDR3 extends over 14 amino acids. Germline-derived CDR1 and CDR2 are MNHEY and SVGAGI. V was pared by 4 bases and J by 0 bases, with 0 bases of the junction left unmatched.

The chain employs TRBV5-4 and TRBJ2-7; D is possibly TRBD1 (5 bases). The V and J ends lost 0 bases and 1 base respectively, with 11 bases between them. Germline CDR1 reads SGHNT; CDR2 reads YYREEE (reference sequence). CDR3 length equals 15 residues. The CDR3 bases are TGTGCCAGCAGCTTGGGGGGCGCGACGTCCTACGAGCAGTACTTC. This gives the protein CASSLGGATSYEQYF.

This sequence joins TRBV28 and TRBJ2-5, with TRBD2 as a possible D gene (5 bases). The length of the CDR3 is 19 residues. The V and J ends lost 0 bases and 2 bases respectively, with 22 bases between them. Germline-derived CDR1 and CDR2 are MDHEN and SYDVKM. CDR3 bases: TGTGCCAGCAGTTTATGGCTGGTTAGGAATGAGGGTGAGCAAGAGACCCAGTACTTC. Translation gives CASSLWLVRNEGEQETQYF.

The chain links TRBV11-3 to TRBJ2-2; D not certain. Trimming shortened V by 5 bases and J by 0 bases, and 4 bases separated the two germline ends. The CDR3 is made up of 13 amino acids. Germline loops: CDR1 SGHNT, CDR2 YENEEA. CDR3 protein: CASSRTNTGELFF. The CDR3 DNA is TGTGCCAGCAGCCGTACGAACACCGGGGAGCTGTTTTTT.

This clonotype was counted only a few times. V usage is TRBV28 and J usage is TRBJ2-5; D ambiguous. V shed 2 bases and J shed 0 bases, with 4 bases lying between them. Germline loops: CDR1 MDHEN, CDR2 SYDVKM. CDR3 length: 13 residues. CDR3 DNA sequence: TGTGCCAGCAGTTTAGTCAACCAAGAGACCCAGTACTTC. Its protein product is CASSLVNQETQYF.

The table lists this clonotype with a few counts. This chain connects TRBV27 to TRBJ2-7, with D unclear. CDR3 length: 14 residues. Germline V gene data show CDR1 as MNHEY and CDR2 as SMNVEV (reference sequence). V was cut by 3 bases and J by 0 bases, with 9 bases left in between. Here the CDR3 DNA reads TGTGCCAGCAGTTTGGCCAGGAGCTCCTACGAGCAGTACTTC. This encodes CASSLARSSYEQYF.

The CDR3 DNA reads TGTGCCAGTAGTATCGAGGGACGGCGTGGCTACACCTTC. It is translated as CASSIEGRRGYTF. J is TRBJ1-2 and V is TRBV19; maybe TRBD1 (5 bases). The germline V and J ends were trimmed by 3 bases and 7 bases, with 12 bases remaining between them. This CDR3 has 13 residues. Looked up from germline, CDR1 is LNHDA and CDR2 is SQIVND (reference sequence).

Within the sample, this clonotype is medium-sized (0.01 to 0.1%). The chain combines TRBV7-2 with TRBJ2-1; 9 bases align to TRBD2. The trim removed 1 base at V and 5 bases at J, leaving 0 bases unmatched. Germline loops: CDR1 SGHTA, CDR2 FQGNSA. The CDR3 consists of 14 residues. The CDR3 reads CASSLGLADNEQFF. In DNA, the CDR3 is TGTGCCAGCAGCTTAGGACTAGCGGACAATGAGCAGTTCTTC.

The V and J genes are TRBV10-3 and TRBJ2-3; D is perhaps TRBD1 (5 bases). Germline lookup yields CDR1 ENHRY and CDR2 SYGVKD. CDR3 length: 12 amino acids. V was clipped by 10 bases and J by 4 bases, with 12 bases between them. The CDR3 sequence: CATGPGPDTQYF. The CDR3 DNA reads TGTGCCACCGGTCCAGGGCCAGATACGCAGTATTTT.

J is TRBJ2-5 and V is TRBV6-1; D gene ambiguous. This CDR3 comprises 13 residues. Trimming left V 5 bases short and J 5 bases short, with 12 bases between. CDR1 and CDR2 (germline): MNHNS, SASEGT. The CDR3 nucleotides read TGTGCCAGCAGTCGGGCTGCTCGGGAGACCCAGTACTTC. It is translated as CASSRAARETQYF.

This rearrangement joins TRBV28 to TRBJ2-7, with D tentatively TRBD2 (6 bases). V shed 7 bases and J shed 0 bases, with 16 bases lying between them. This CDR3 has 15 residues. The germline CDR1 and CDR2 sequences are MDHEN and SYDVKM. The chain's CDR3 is CASTKAGRSSYEQYF. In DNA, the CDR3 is TGTGCCAGCACGAAAGCGGGCCGAAGCTCCTACGAGCAGTACTTC.

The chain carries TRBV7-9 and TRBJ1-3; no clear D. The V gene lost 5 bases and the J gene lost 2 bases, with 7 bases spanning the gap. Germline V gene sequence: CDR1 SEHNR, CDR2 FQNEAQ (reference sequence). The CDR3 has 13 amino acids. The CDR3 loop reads CASSQSAGNTIYF. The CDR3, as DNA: TGTGCCAGCAGCCAGTCGGCTGGAAACACCATATATTTT. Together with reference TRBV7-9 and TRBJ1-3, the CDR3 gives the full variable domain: DTGVSQNPRHKITKRGQNVTFRCDPISEHNRLYWYRQTLGQGPEFLTYFQNEAQLEKSRLLSDRFSAERPKGSFSTLEIQRTEQGDSAMYLCASSQSAGNTIYFGEGSWLTVV.

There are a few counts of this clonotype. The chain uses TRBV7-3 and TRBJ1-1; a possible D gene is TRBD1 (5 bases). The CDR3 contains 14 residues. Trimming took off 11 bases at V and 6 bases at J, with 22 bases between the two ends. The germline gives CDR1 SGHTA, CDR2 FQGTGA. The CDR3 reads CASSPGPRYAEAFF. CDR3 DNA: TGTGCCTCCTCACCGGGACCCCGGTACGCTGAAGCTTTCTTT.

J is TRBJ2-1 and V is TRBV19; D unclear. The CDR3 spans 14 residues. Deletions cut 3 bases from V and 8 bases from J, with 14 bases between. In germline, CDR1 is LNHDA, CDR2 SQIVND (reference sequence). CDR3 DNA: TGTGCCAGTAGTATGAGGAAAGTTATCGATGAGCAGTTCTTC. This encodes CASSMRKVIDEQFF.

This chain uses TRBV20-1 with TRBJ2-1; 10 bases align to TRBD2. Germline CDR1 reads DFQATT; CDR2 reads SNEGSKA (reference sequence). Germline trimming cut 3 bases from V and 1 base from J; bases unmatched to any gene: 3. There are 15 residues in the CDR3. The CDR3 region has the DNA TGCAGTGCTAGGGAGACTAGCGGGTCCTACAATGAGCAGTTCTTC. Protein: CSARETSGSYNEQFF.

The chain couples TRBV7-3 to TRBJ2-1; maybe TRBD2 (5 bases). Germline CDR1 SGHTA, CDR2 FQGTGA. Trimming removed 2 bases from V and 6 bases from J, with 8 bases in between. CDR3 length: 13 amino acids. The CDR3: CASSLLASNEQFF. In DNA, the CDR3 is TGTGCCAGCAGCTTATTAGCGTCCAATGAGCAGTTCTTC.

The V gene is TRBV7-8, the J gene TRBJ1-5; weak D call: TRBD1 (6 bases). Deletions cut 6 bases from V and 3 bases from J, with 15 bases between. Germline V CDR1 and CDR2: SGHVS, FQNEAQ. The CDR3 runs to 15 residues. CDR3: CASSGGAGSNQPQHF. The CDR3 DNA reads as TGTGCCAGCAGTGGGGGGGCAGGGTCCAATCAGCCCCAGCATTTT.

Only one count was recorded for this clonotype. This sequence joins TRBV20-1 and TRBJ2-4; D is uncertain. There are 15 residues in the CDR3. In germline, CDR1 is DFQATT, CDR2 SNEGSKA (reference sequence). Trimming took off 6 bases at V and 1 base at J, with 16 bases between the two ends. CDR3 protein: CSATSVTSAKNIQYF. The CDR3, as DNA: TGCAGTGCCACCTCAGTCACCTCTGCCAAAAACATTCAGTACTTC.

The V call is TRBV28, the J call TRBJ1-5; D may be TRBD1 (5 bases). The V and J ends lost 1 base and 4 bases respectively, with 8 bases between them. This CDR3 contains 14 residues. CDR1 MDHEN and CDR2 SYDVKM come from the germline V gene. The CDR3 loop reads CASSLFGGNQPQHF. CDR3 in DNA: TGTGCCAGCAGTTTATTCGGGGGTAATCAGCCCCAGCATTTT.

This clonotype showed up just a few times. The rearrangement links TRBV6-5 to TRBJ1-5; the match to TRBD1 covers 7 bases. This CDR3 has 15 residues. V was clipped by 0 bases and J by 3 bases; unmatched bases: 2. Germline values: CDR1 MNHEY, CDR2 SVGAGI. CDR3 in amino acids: CASSYSDRDNQPQHF. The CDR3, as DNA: TGTGCCAGCAGTTACTCAGACAGGGACAATCAGCCCCAGCATTTT.

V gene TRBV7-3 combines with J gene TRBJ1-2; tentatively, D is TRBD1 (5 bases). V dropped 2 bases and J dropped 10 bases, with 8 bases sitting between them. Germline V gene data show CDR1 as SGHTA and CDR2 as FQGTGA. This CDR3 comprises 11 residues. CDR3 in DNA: TGTGCCAGCAGCTTAGGACACCTCTACACCTTC. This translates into CASSLGHLYTF. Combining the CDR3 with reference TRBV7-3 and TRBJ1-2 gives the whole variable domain GAGVSQTPSNKVTEKGKYVELRCDPISGHTALYWYRQSLGQGPEFLIYFQGTGAADDSGLPNDRFFAVRPEGSVSTLKIQRTERGDSAVYLCASSLGHLYTFGSGTRLTVV.

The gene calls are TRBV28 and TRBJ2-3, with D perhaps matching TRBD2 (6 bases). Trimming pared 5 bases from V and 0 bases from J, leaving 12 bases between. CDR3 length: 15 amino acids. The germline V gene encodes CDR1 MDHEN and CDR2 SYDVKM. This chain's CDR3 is CASSTGLSSTDTQYF. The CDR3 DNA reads TGTGCCAGCAGTACGGGACTCTCTAGCACAGATACGCAGTATTTT.

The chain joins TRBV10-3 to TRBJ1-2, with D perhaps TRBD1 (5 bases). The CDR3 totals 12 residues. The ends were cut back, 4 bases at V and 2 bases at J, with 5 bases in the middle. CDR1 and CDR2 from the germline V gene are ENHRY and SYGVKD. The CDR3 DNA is TGTGCCATCAGTGGACAGAACTATGGCTACACCTTC. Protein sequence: CAISGQNYGYTF.